This entry is about one T cell receptor beta chain. The sample belongs to a study of long-term antiretroviral therapy in people with HIV. Runs used v3.0 of the immunoSEQ assay and were done at survey level. Profiling relied on immunoSEQ multiplex PCR, and the TCRdb table lists in-frame clones only, not all of them. The repertoire holds some 34,000 clones, with roughly 95% as singletons. The CDR3 sequence is 11 residues long. CDR1 is MNHNS and CDR2 is SASEGT in the germline V gene. Trimming shortened V by 10 bases and J by 5 bases, and 9 bases separated the two germline ends. The receptor was isolated from a man aged 25-45 years with HIV. The input for sequencing was unsorted PBMCs, taken roughly 6.9 years after starting antiretroviral therapy. This sequence joins TRBV6-1 and TRBJ2-1; no definite D call. The CDR3: CAIYSNNEQFF. CDR3 DNA: TGTGCCATCTACAGCAACAATGAGCAGTTCTTC.